This T cell receptor beta chain was sequenced for a study of blood T cell repertoires in COVID-19. Clones were sequenced by immunoSEQ multiplex PCR, and TCRdb holds only the in-frame ones, with some missing. The table includes about 40,000 clones, about four fifths detected once. Germline CDR1 MNHNS, CDR2 SASEGT. The V gene lost 2 bases and the J gene lost 0 bases, with 8 bases spanning the gap. This CDR3 comprises 15 residues. The chain is built from TRBV6-1 and TRBJ1-5; weak D call: TRBD1 (5 bases). The TCR was taken from a woman aged 55-69 years with acute or convalescent COVID-19. Sequencing was performed on peripheral blood. CDR3 coding DNA: TGTGCCAGCAGTGAACAGGGACTTAGCAATCAGCCCCAGCATTTT. Residues: CASSEQGLSNQPQHF.